The T cell receptor (beta chain) under discussion was sequenced for a study of vaccination and CD4 T cells after COVID-19 (dated by TCRdb to 2021 to 2024). Study-level background: Every convalescent patient had a positive nasal swab PCR test for SARS-CoV-2, with mild disease in about nine patients and severe disease in one. The convalescent cohort included six males and four females, with two Hispanic individuals, seven Caucasians, two Asians and one multiracial person. Each participant got two doses of either the Pfizer-BioNTech BNT162b2 vaccine (n=8) or the Moderna mRNA-1273 vaccine (n=2). Post-COVID blood samples from convalescent patients were collected a median of around 100 days after diagnosis, with a range of roughly 35 to 170 days. Post-vaccine blood samples were taken a median of about 70 days after the second vaccine dose, with a range of 14 to 241 days. The cultures were stimulated with overlapping spike peptide pools from SARS-CoV-2 and from the common cold coronaviruses HCoV-NL63, HCoV-OC43 and HCoV-229E. In control cultures, a CEFX viral epitope pool was used as positive control, an HIV-1 Nef peptide pool was used as negative control, or no peptide was added. In over 8 COVID-19 convalescent patients and a handful of infection-naive healthy vaccine recipients, researchers compared the spike-specific CD4+ TCR repertoire from before mRNA vaccination with the repertoire from after.

This clonotype was seen a few times. Its antigen remains undetermined. The junction departs from germline at one end; a sequencing error may be responsible. From cysteine to phenylalanine, the CDR3 is 13 amino acids long. Only the CDR3 region is kept as DNA, spanning 39 bases read in frame from base 1. CDR1 and CDR2 are drawn from the germline V gene: MNHEY, SVGEGT. Receptors were amplified or captured by PCR. At the Johns Hopkins FTIC core, DNA from the cultured CD4+ T cells underwent TCR sequencing with the Oncomine TCR Beta short-read assay. Genomic DNA was extracted from the cultured CD4+ T cells with the QIAamp micro DNA kit. The Oncomine TCR Beta libraries from cultured CD4+ T cells were pooled using unique dual indexes and then sequenced on an Illumina iSeq 100. The authors processed their data as follows. Non-productive sequences were removed, and CDR3s that did not start with C, did not end with F or W, or were shorter than 7 amino acids were discarded. Antigen-specific clonotypes were identified using the MANAFEST web application through comparison of peptide-stimulated wells with reference and other culture wells. An FDR below 0.05, an odds ratio above 5, and a productive frequency above 0.1% in at least two of three replicate wells were required for clones to be considered positive. Cross-reactive clonotypes were defined as significantly expanded in both SARS-CoV-2 spike wells and at least one common cold coronavirus spike condition. Using R version 3.6.1, CDR3 homology was evaluated through Levenshtein distances (stringdist) along with unrooted phylogenetic trees (ape). The public reads were reprocessed in TCRdb via fastp at Q25 and MiXCR, keeping in-frame beta chains. All rows with the same CDR3 protein become a single entry with the most common DNA and genes. TCRdb, rather than the study authors, made the V and J calls. This sample has approximately 14,000 distinct CDR3 sequences in its table, and 25% to 30% of those were observed once. The ten largest clones take up 8% to 9.5% of the sample.

The paper as a whole reports these results and caveats: Relatively few convalescent patients were included in the study, and early timepoints after natural infection were not analyzed. The median count of SARS-CoV-2-reactive clonotypes went up from 20 to 25 after infection to 35 to 40 after vaccination, although the change was not significant. In convalescent patients, a median roughly 87% of post-vaccine SARS-CoV-2-reactive clones were detected only after vaccination, suggesting vaccine-specific priming. Of the vaccine-specific clones in convalescent patients, 304 of 307, or nearly all, reacted only to SARS-CoV-2 spike and did not cross-react with common cold coronaviruses.

The treatment or condition label of this sample denotes: roughly ten-day PBMC culture with coronavirus spike peptide pools or control peptides (ViraFEST assay). The ViraFEST assay was used in the study, in which antigen-specific T cells were expanded with peptide pools and expanded clonotypes were subsequently identified by TCR sequencing. The convalescent patients' positive SARS-CoV-2 PCR tests fell between March and December 2020, which was before the Alpha, Beta and Delta variants emerged in the United States. PBMCs were cultured at approximately 2 million per well in IMDM supplemented with approximately 5% human AB serum and about 10 IU/ml IL-2, with approximately 10 ug/ml peptide pools added. Half of the culture medium was replaced with fresh IL-2-containing medium on days 3 and 7. After 10 days of culture, CD4+ T cells were isolated by negative selection with the EasySep CD4+ T cell isolation kit. Ficoll-Paque Plus gradient centrifugation was used to isolate PBMCs from whole blood, and the isolated PBMCs were then either used fresh or cryopreserved at -140C. In general, triplicate wells were set up for every culture condition.

Source material: CD4+ T cells from blood, cultured in vitro. The receptor's source is a human donor who had recovered from COVID-19. The V and J genes are TRBV6-2 or TRBV6-3 and TRBJ1-2; 11 bases in the middle match TRBD1. This receptor has the CDR3 CASSSGQGVVGNF. The sequence in DNA is TGTGCCAGCAGTTCGGGACAGGGGGTCGTCGGCAACTTC.